The 7 T cell receptor beta chains presented below share a single source sample, sequenced in a study of blood T cell repertoires in COVID-19. TCRdb's copy holds only in-frame clones and misses some; the assay was immunoSEQ multiplex PCR. The profile covers roughly 100,000 clones, with about 78% appearing a single time and 9.8% taken by the ten largest. Sequencing used peripheral blood. The receptors stem from a man aged 55-75 years with active or convalescent COVID-19.

The chain links TRBV11-2 to TRBJ2-3; TRBD1 matches at 7 bases. The CDR3 is 14 residues long. Germline V lookup: CDR1 SGHAT, CDR2 FQNNGV. Germline trimming cut 7 bases from V and 3 bases from J; bases unmatched to any gene: 7. The CDR3 DNA follows: TGTGCCAGCACCCGGACAGGACGGACAGATACGCAGTATTTT. Amino acid sequence: CASTRTGRTDTQYF.

This chain joins TRBV5-5 and TRBJ2-1; 9 nucleotides match TRBD2. Trimming at V came to 3 bases and at J to 8 bases, leaving 9 bases not matched to a gene. The CDR3 runs 15 residues. Germline V gene data show CDR1 as SGHKS and CDR2 as YYEKEE (reference sequence). The CDR3, as DNA: TGTGCCAGCAGCTCGCTAGCGGGAAGAGGGGATGAGCAGTTCTTC. Its protein is CASSSLAGRGDEQFF.

This clone was seen just once. V is TRBV27 and J is TRBJ1-2; TRBD1 matches 9 bases. V shed 3 bases, J shed 0 bases, and the junction held 8 bases outside the gene matches. There are 17 residues in the CDR3. Germline V gene sequence: CDR1 MNHEY, CDR2 SMNVEV (reference sequence). CDR3 in amino acids: CASSFLTGTGSNYGYTF. The CDR3 region has the DNA TGTGCCAGCAGTTTCTTAACCGGGACAGGGTCTAACTATGGCTACACCTTC.

The CDR3 DNA follows: TGTGCCAGCAGCCCAACTACGGACAGGAAGGAAAATCAGCCCCAGCATTTT. Its protein product is CASSPTTDRKENQPQHF. The chain joins TRBV11-3 to TRBJ1-5; 7 bases map to TRBD1. V lost 5 bases to trimming and J lost 4 bases; unmatched junction nucleotides: 14. CDR1 SGHNT and CDR2 YENEEA come from the germline V gene. CDR3 length: 17 residues.

The J gene is TRBJ1-2, the V gene TRBV24-1; D not resolved. CDR1 is KGHDR and CDR2 is SFDVKD in the germline V gene. The CDR3 has 13 amino acids. Trimming took 5 bases from V and 5 from J, leaving 11 bases between them. The chain's CDR3 is CATSGTPGYGYTF. CDR3 in DNA: TGTGCCACCAGTGGCACTCCGGGGTATGGCTACACCTTC.

There are a few counts of this clone. J is TRBJ2-7 and V is TRBV5-6; 7 bases are a match to TRBD2. The length of the CDR3 is 14 residues. Trimming removed 0 bases from V and 5 bases from J; junction bases left unmatched: 5. Germline CDR1 SGHDT, CDR2 YYEEEE. The CDR3 nucleotides read TGTGCCAGCAGCTTGGCTAGCGGTACCAACGAGCAGTACTTC. This gives the protein CASSLASGTNEQYF.

This clone occurred a few times. CDR3 sequence: CATSDLSGNQPQHF. The CDR3 DNA reads as TGTGCCACCAGTGATTTGTCCGGCAATCAGCCCCAGCATTTT. This chain connects TRBV24-1 to TRBJ1-5, with unresolved D. The germline V and J ends were trimmed by 0 bases and 2 bases, with 4 bases remaining between them. The CDR3 totals 14 residues. Germline V gene data show CDR1 as KGHDR and CDR2 as SFDVKD.